This entry is about one T cell receptor beta chain. This CDR3 has 13 amino acids. CDR1 SSHAT and CDR2 FNYEAQ come from the germline V gene (reference sequence). V gave up 1 base and J gave up 5 bases, with 5 bases separating them. The source of the sample is a study of blood T cell repertoires in COVID-19. About the study: COVID-19 samples, acute and convalescent, were from the United States, Italy and Spain.

Profiling relied on immunoSEQ multiplex PCR, and the TCRdb table lists in-frame clones only, not all of them. The repertoire consists of approximately 41,000 clones, with 75% to 90% occurring once and the leading ten covering approximately 8.9%. Material: peripheral blood. The rearrangement links TRBV7-7 to TRBJ2-2; no firm D call. The source of this sequence is a woman at least 80 years old with active COVID-19. CDR3 residues: CASSLDRTGELFF. The CDR3 nucleotides read TGTGCCAGCAGCTTAGATCGTACCGGGGAGCTGTTTTTT.